These 27 T cell receptor beta chains share one sample of origin, sequenced in a study of blood T cell repertoires in COVID-19. Using immunoSEQ multiplex PCR, the repertoire was profiled, and TCRdb retains in-frame clones only, with some absent. The sample consists of roughly 150,000 clones, 84% of them appearing once. Sequencing was done on a sample of peripheral blood. The receptors were gathered from a woman between 50 and 59 years old with acute or convalescent COVID-19.

The chain combines TRBV5-1 with TRBJ2-5; TRBD1 might be the D (6 bases). This CDR3 comprises 14 residues. Trimming took off 5 bases at V and 2 bases at J, with 13 bases between the two ends. The germline V gene encodes CDR1 SGHRS and CDR2 YFSETQ. This CDR3 reads CASRAGETQETQYF. CDR3 coding DNA: TGCGCCAGCAGGGCAGGGGAGACTCAAGAGACCCAGTACTTC.

The chain recombines TRBV10-3 with TRBJ2-1, with 9 bases that match TRBD2. CDR3 length equals 16 residues. Germline lookup yields CDR1 ENHRY and CDR2 SYGVKD. V lost 8 bases to trimming and J lost 0 bases; unmatched junction nucleotides: 8. CDR3 sequence (DNA): TGTGCCATCGGGGCTAGCGGGGTTAGCTCCTACAATGAGCAGTTCTTC. The encoded protein is CAIGASGVSSYNEQFF.

The chain employs TRBV29-1 and TRBJ2-7; perhaps TRBD1 as D (6 bases). V lost 6 bases, J lost 5 bases, and 17 bases lay in between. The germline V gene has CDR1 SQVTM and CDR2 ANQGSEA. The CDR3 runs 13 residues. The CDR3 spells CSVRQVGNNEQYF. As DNA, the CDR3 is TGCAGCGTGAGACAGGTCGGGAACAACGAGCAGTACTTC.

The chain recombines TRBV6-2 or TRBV6-3 with TRBJ2-3; D may be TRBD1 (6 bases). The length of the CDR3 is 15 residues. The ends were cut back, 6 bases at V and 2 bases at J, with 15 bases in the middle. CDR1 and CDR2 (germline): MNHEY, SVGEGT. CDR3 loop: CASSDRRGLTDTQYF. As DNA, the CDR3 is TGTGCCAGCAGCGATCGCAGGGGTCTCACAGATACGCAGTATTTT.

The V and J genes are TRBV7-9 and TRBJ2-4; tentative D call: TRBD1 (5 bases). Germline CDR1 and CDR2: SEHNR and FQNEAQ (reference sequence). The CDR3 has 14 amino acids. V shed 5 bases and J shed 0 bases, with 8 bases lying between them. The chain's CDR3 is CASSRQLAKNIQYF. The CDR3 DNA reads TGTGCCAGCAGCCGACAGCTAGCCAAAAACATTCAGTACTTC.

The chain couples TRBV4-2 to TRBJ2-7; D perhaps matches TRBD1 (6 bases). Trimming cost V 1 base and J 2 bases, with 15 bases left between them. Per the germline V gene, CDR1 is LGHNA and CDR2 is YNFKEQ. The CDR3 is 16 amino acids. The CDR3 spells CASSQVEQGPPYEQYF. Written as DNA, the CDR3 is TGTGCCAGCAGCCAAGTAGAACAGGGCCCACCCTACGAGCAGTACTTC.

The V gene is TRBV28, the J gene TRBJ1-2; TRBD1 aligns across 7 bases. There are 17 residues in the CDR3. J was trimmed by 4 bases and V by 8 bases; bases with no gene match: 19. Germline assignment: CDR1 MDHEN and CDR2 SYDVKM. The CDR3 nucleotides read TGTGCCAGCGGCGTTACCCACCCGGGACAGTCTTCCTATGGCTACACCTTC. It translates to CASGVTHPGQSSYGYTF.

The chain employs TRBV4-3 and TRBJ2-3; tentatively, D is TRBD2 (5 bases). Per the germline V gene, CDR1 is LGHNA and CDR2 is YSLEER. This CDR3 comprises 17 residues. Trimming took 0 bases from V and 1 from J, leaving 14 bases between them. As DNA, the CDR3 is TGCGCCAGCAGCCAAGATCGAGTGGACGGGGGCACAGATACGCAGTATTTT. Encoded protein: CASSQDRVDGGTDTQYF.

The table lists this clone with a count of one. The chain carries TRBV5-6 and TRBJ2-7; TRBD1 might be the D (6 bases). The V and J ends lost 0 bases and 5 bases respectively, with 9 bases between them. CDR1 is SGHDT and CDR2 is YYEEEE in the germline V gene. This CDR3 has 13 amino acids. Here the CDR3 reads CASSLGDTDEQYF. CDR3 nucleotides: TGTGCCAGCAGCTTGGGGGACACCGACGAGCAGTACTTC. Using reference TRBV5-6 and TRBJ2-7 for the parts outside the CDR3, the full variable domain is DAGVTQSPTHLIKTRGQQVTLRCSPKSGHDTVSWYQQALGQGPQFIFQYYEEEERQRGNFPDRFSGHQFPNYSSELNVNALLLGDSALYLCASSLGDTDEQYFGPGTRLTVT.

This clone was observed once. The gene calls are TRBV6-5 and TRBJ1-2; 7 nucleotides align to TRBD1. Germline assignment: CDR1 MNHEY and CDR2 SVGAGI. The trim removed 4 bases at V and 0 bases at J, leaving 2 bases unmatched. This CDR3 is built from 14 residues. The DNA for the CDR3 is TGTGCCAGCAGTTTCGGGACAGCTAACTATGGCTACACCTTC. This codes for CASSFGTANYGYTF.

V gene TRBV4-3 combines with J gene TRBJ2-1, with 15 bases aligning to TRBD2. The CDR3 spans 14 residues. Per germline, CDR1 LGHNA and CDR2 YSLEER. Trimming removed 3 bases from V and 10 bases from J; junction bases left unmatched: 1. In DNA form, the CDR3 reads TGCGCCAGCAGCCACGGACTAGCGGGAGGGGAGCAGTTCTTC. It codes for CASSHGLAGGEQFF.

This sequence joins TRBV6-6 and TRBJ1-4; 11 bases are shared with TRBD1. Germline V CDR1 and CDR2: MNHNY, SVGAGI (reference sequence). This CDR3 has 16 residues. The V gene end was trimmed by 2 bases and the J gene end by 6 bases; junction bases not matched to a gene: 5. CDR3 in amino acids: CASSYPGQGADEKLFF. The CDR3 DNA sequence: TGTGCCAGCAGTTACCCAGGACAGGGGGCGGATGAAAAACTGTTTTTT.

This clone showed up just once. The rearrangement uses TRBV3-1 (or the pseudogene TRBV3-2) and TRBJ1-6; perhaps TRBD1 as D (6 bases). V was cut by 1 base and J by 8 bases, with 12 bases left in between. Per germline, CDR1 LGHDT and CDR2 YNNKEL (reference sequence). The CDR3 extends over 15 amino acids. The CDR3 sequence is CASSQVAGADSPLHF. The CDR3 DNA sequence: TGTGCCAGCAGCCAAGTGGCAGGGGCGGATTCACCCCTCCACTTT.

This clone was observed once. This sequence joins TRBV9 and TRBJ1-4; 7 nucleotides match TRBD1. With V trimmed by 4 bases and J by 8 bases, 8 bases remained unmatched. This CDR3 contains 14 residues. CDR1 and CDR2 (germline): SGDLS, YYNGEE. For the CDR3, the DNA is TGTGCCAGCAGCCCCCGACAGGGTGAAGAAAAACTGTTTTTT. This sequence encodes CASSPRQGEEKLFF.

The gene calls are TRBV4-3 and TRBJ1-4, with a tentative D call TRBD1 (6 bases). V was trimmed by 4 bases and J by 3 bases, leaving 12 bases between them. This CDR3 is 15 amino acids long. CDR1 is LGHNA, CDR2 YSLEER, per germline. The CDR3 here is CASSPYGGPNEKLFF. In DNA, the CDR3 is TGCGCCAGCAGCCCCTATGGGGGCCCTAATGAAAAACTGTTTTTT.

This clone has just a few counts. The gene calls are TRBV6-5 and TRBJ1-1, with D possibly TRBD1 on 6 matching bases. The CDR3 covers 15 residues. Germline lookup yields CDR1 MNHEY and CDR2 SVGAGI. V lost 0 bases and J 11 bases, leaving 19 bases between the germline ends. CDR3 DNA sequence: TGTGCCAGCAGTTACTCTATTCAGGGACACCCTGGTGCTTTCTTT. It yields the protein CASSYSIQGHPGAFF.

This sequence joins TRBV9 and TRBJ1-2, with D tentatively TRBD1 (5 bases). CDR3 length: 16 amino acids. V was trimmed by 0 bases and J by 0 bases, leaving 12 bases between them. Germline loops: CDR1 SGDLS, CDR2 YYNGEE. This CDR3 is CASSVGGLKANYGYTF. In DNA, the CDR3 is TGTGCCAGCAGCGTAGGGGGACTAAAAGCTAACTATGGCTACACCTTC.

The chain has TRBV2 and TRBJ1-5; 8 bases match TRBD1. Germline V gives CDR1 SNHLY, CDR2 FYNNEI. V gave up 6 bases and J gave up 7 bases; unmatched junction bases: 8. The CDR3 length is 14 residues. CDR3 in DNA: TGTGCCAGCAGCCCTGACAGGGGTGGACAGCCCCAGCATTTT. Its protein is CASSPDRGGQPQHF.

The chain recombines TRBV18 with TRBJ1-5, with a tentative D call TRBD1 (5 bases). This CDR3 comprises 16 residues. Germline CDR1 reads KGHSH; CDR2 reads LQKENI. Trimming took off 1 base at V and 0 bases at J, with 10 bases between the two ends. CDR3 nucleotide sequence: TGTGCCAGCTCACCACGGACAAGATCTAGCAATCAGCCCCAGCATTTT. Translation gives CASSPRTRSSNQPQHF. Drawing the rest from reference TRBV18 and TRBJ1-5, the complete variable domain is NAGVMQNPRHLVRRRGQEARLRCSPMKGHSHVYWYRQLPEEGLKFMVYLQKENIIDESGMPKERFSAEFPKEGPSILRIQQVVRGDSAAYFCASSPRTRSSNQPQHFGDGTRLSIL.

The chain is built from TRBV6-5 and TRBJ1-6, with D perhaps TRBD1 (6 bases). CDR1 is MNHEY and CDR2 is SVGAGI in the germline V gene. The V gene lost 8 bases and the J gene lost 6 bases, with 14 bases spanning the gap. CDR3 length: 14 amino acids. The CDR3 spells CASWLGAGNSPLHF. The CDR3 coding sequence is TGTGCCAGCTGGTTGGGGGCGGGTAATTCACCCCTCCACTTT.

V and J are TRBV7-2 and TRBJ2-7, with 9 bases fitting TRBD2. In germline, CDR1 is SGHTA, CDR2 FQGNSA. The CDR3 totals 13 residues. The V gene end was trimmed by 8 bases and the J gene end by 2 bases; junction bases not matched to a gene: 4. The CDR3 reads CASRAGGTYEQYF. The DNA for the CDR3 is TGTGCCAGCCGGGCGGGGGGGACCTACGAGCAGTACTTC.

In regard to this clone: Other DNA sequences in the sample encode the same CDR3. J is TRBJ2-1 and V is TRBV4-3; 10 nucleotides line up with TRBD2. The CDR3 spans 15 residues. V lost 2 bases to trimming and J lost 4 bases; unmatched junction nucleotides: 2. Germline CDR1 and CDR2: LGHNA and YSLEER. CDR3 DNA: TGCGCCAGCAGCCAACCGGGACTAGCGTACAATGAGCAGTTCTTC. It encodes CASSQPGLAYNEQFF.

This chain links TRBV6-5 with TRBJ1-2, with TRBD1 identical over 9 bases. Unmatched junction bases numbered 7, after V lost 6 bases and J lost 8 bases. The CDR3 has 13 residues. Germline V gene lookup returns CDR1 MNHEY and CDR2 SVGAGI. CDR3 DNA sequence: TGTGCCAGCAGCGTACAACAGGGGGCAGGCTACACCTTC. Encoded protein: CASSVQQGAGYTF.

The genes are TRBV4-3 and TRBJ1-1, with D possibly being TRBD1 (5 bases). V gave up 3 bases and J gave up 4 bases, with 9 bases separating them. The CDR3 has 13 residues. Per germline, CDR1 LGHNA and CDR2 YSLEER. The CDR3 sequence is CASSHRRGTEAFF. CDR3 nucleotides: TGCGCCAGCAGCCATCGGAGGGGCACTGAAGCTTTCTTT.

The chain has TRBV23-1 and TRBJ1-2; possibly TRBD1 for D (5 bases). TRBV23-1 is treated as an ORF (open reading frame) with a function not yet certain. This CDR3 spans 14 amino acids. Trimming left V 6 bases short and J 0 bases short, with 11 bases between. The CDR3 region is CASSPRVTNYGYTF. CDR3 DNA: TGCGCCAGCAGCCCCAGGGTAACTAACTATGGCTACACCTTC.

The CDR3: CASRQGSDEQFF. For the CDR3, the DNA is TGTGCCAGCAGACAGGGGAGCGATGAGCAGTTCTTC. The chain carries TRBV11-2 and TRBJ2-1; TRBD1 matches at 7 bases. This CDR3 is 12 amino acids long. Germline values: CDR1 SGHAT, CDR2 FQNNGV. V lost 6 bases and J lost 8; bases outside the gene matches: 4.

The V and J genes are TRBV9 and TRBJ2-5, with a weak D call TRBD2 (6 bases). Germline V gene data show CDR1 as SGDLS and CDR2 as YYNGEE. V dropped 4 bases and J dropped 7 bases, with 17 bases sitting between them. The CDR3 extends over 14 amino acids. The CDR3 DNA follows: TGTGCCAGCAGCCCTGAGGCGGGGCACGGGACCCAGTACTTC. Translation: CASSPEAGHGTQYF.